The T cell receptor beta chain described here comes from a study of OX40 agonist ivuxolimab in advanced cancers. Turning to the study itself: The study enrolled dose-escalation patients with hepatocellular carcinoma, melanoma, renal cell or head and neck cancer.

The protocol was immunoSEQ multiplex PCR, while the TCRdb copy is restricted to in-frame clones and leaves out a portion. The sample has 65,000 to 85,000 clones, about 85% seen once. CDR1 SGHRS and CDR2 YFSETQ come from the germline V gene. The CDR3 extends over 17 amino acids. V shed 0 bases, J shed 1 base, and the junction held 8 bases outside the gene matches. As concerns this clone: Its antigen is as yet unknown.

Study observations and caveats: Those patients achieving a partial response at 0.1-3.0 mg/kg showed among the lowest clonal expansion. With doses of 0.1 to 3.0 mg/kg, CD4+ and CD8+ blood T cells had undergone clonal expansion by week 6.

No patient had autoimmune disease or received systemic immunosuppression. The rearrangement links TRBV5-1 to TRBJ1-1; 8 bases match TRBD1. The material sequenced was CD4+ or CD8+ T cells sorted from blood, taken in a trial of the OX40 agonist ivuxolimab. The receptor was isolated from an adult with an advanced solid tumor such as melanoma, head and neck, liver or kidney cancer. The CDR3 sequence: CASSLEPPGQGNTEAFF. In nucleotides, the CDR3 is TGCGCCAGCAGCTTGGAGCCCCCTGGACAGGGGAACACTGAAGCTTTCTTT. Full variable domain (rest looked up from reference TRBV5-1 and TRBJ1-1): KAGVTQTPRYLIKTRGQQVTLSCSPISGHRSVSWYQQTPGQGLQFLFEYFSETQRNKGNFPGRFSGRQFSNSRSEMNVSTLELGDSALYLCASSLEPPGQGNTEAFFGQGTRLTVV.